The rows below give T cell receptor beta chains drawn from one sample of a study of vaccination effects on CD4 cells after COVID-19. Assay: immunoSEQ multiplex PCR; the TCRdb copy retains only in-frame clones and omits some. The sample gives approximately 54,000 clones, roughly 80% of which show up once; 2.4% is in the top ten. These TCRs are of unknown antigen specificity. Sequenced here: CD4+ T cells from PBMCs cultured with HCoV-229E spike peptides, sampled before COVID-19 vaccination. The receptors derive from a human donor who received a COVID-19 vaccine. The CDR3 runs from the conserved cysteine through the conserved F or W. The order of the fields is J gene, D gene, V gene, clone size, CDR3 protein, CDR3 DNA. A D gene is named only where the DNA matches it firmly. Where a row states a size, it is once, few, many or the class of an expanded clone; other rows omit it.

TRBJ1-2 NA TRBV14 NA CASSQDVGVPWYGYTF TGTGCCAGCAGCCAAGATGTCGGAGTTCCTTGGTATGGCTACACCTTC
TRBJ1-2 TRBD1 TRBV7-2 few CASSYRQGEEYGYTF TGTGCCAGCAGTTATCGACAGGGCGAGGAATATGGCTACACCTTC
TRBJ2-5 TRBD1 TRBV5-8 NA CASSRGTGARETQYF TGTGCCAGCAGCCGCGGGACAGGGGCGCGAGAGACCCAGTACTTC
TRBJ2-3 NA TRBV24-1 NA CATSPAPGRRTDTQYF TGTGCCACCAGCCCAGCCCCGGGCAGACGCACAGATACGCAGTATTTT
TRBJ2-3 TRBD1 TRBV27 NA CASSTRDRVGNTQYF TGTGCCAGCAGTACCCGGGACAGGGTGGGAAATACGCAGTATTTT
TRBJ1-2 TRBD1 TRBV5-6 NA CASSRDRGYDGYTF TGTGCCAGCAGCAGGGACAGGGGGTATGATGGCTACACCTTC
TRBJ1-6 NA TRBV2 NA CASSGVRESPLHF TGTGCCAGCAGCGGGGTGAGAGAGTCACCCCTCCACTTT
TRBJ1-5 TRBD1 TRBV10-3 NA CAISMGQANQPQHF TGTGCCATCAGCATGGGACAGGCCAATCAGCCCCAGCATTTT
TRBJ1-1 NA TRBV6-5 NA CASSKRTGGSTFF TGTGCCAGCAGTAAACGGACTGGGGGCAGTACTTTCTTT
TRBJ2-2 NA TRBV28 NA CASSLIGGRTGELFF TGTGCCAGCAGTTTAATCGGGGGCCGGACCGGGGAGCTGTTTTTT
TRBJ1-6 NA TRBV24-1 NA CATSDNSPLHF TGTGCCACCAGTGACAATTCACCCCTCCACTTT
TRBJ1-1 NA TRBV2 NA CASRPNTEAFF TGTGCCAGCAGACCGAACACTGAAGCTTTCTTT
TRBJ1-5 NA TRBV28 NA CASTPGTRGNQPQHF TGTGCCAGCACCCCCGGGACGAGGGGCAATCAGCCCCAGCATTTT
TRBJ1-2 NA TRBV30 NA CAWWVLDYGYTF TGTGCCTGGTGGGTGCTTGACTATGGCTACACCTTC
TRBJ2-5 NA TRBV2 NA CASSDRGETQYF TGTGCCAGCAGTGACCGGGGGGAGACCCAGTACTTC
TRBJ1-2 NA TRBV2 NA CASSEALGTKVAF TGTGCCAGCAGTGAAGCGTTGGGGACAAAAGTAGCCTTC
TRBJ2-6 NA TRBV24-1 NA CATSVAGANVLTF TGTGCCACCAGTGTAGCTGGGGCCAACGTCCTGACTTTC
TRBJ1-6 NA TRBV18 NA CASSPPGENSPLHF TGTGCCAGCTCACCACCAGGGGAAAATTCACCCCTCCACTTT
TRBJ2-1 TRBD1 TRBV27 NA CASSLTGGTYNEQFF TGTGCCAGCAGTCTCACAGGGGGGACCTACAATGAGCAGTTCTTC
TRBJ1-5 TRBD1 TRBV29-1 few CSVGTGTNQPQHF TGCAGCGTTGGGACAGGGACAAATCAGCCCCAGCATTTT
TRBJ2-3 TRBD2 TRBV5-1 NA CASTARGLAGGGRTDTQYF TGCGCCAGCACGGCACGAGGGCTAGCGGGGGGAGGGAGAACAGATACGCAGTATTTT
TRBJ1-6 TRBD1 TRBV19 NA CASSTIGTGEFTLHF TGTGCCAGTAGTACAATCGGGACAGGGGAATTTACCCTCCACTTT
TRBJ1-6 TRBD1 TRBV28 NA CASSIPDRGDSPLHF TGTGCCAGCAGCATCCCAGACAGGGGCGATTCACCCCTCCACTTT
TRBJ1-2 TRBD1 TRBV5-8 NA CASSWTGEAYGYTF TGTGCCAGCAGCTGGACAGGGGAAGCCTATGGCTACACCTTC
TRBJ2-3 NA TRBV18 NA CASSPGTPIGTQYF TGTGCCAGCTCGCCCGGGACGCCTATTGGCACGCAGTATTTT
TRBJ2-1 NA TRBV20-1 NA CSAGGQREQFF TGCAGTGCTGGCGGCCAGCGGGAGCAGTTCTTC
TRBJ1-2 NA TRBV7-2 NA CASSLASANYGYTF TGTGCCAGCAGCTTAGCCTCAGCTAACTATGGCTACACCTTC
TRBJ1-5 TRBD1 TRBV7-2 NA CASSPQGDQPQHF TGTGCCAGCAGCCCCCAGGGGGATCAGCCCCAGCATTTT
TRBJ1-3 NA TRBV29-1 NA CSVSLGGNTIYF TGCAGCGTTTCCCTGGGAGGAAACACCATATATTTT
TRBJ1-6 TRBD1 TRBV7-8 once CASSLTGAYNSPLHF TGTGCCAGCAGTCTCACAGGGGCCTATAATTCACCCCTCCACTTT
TRBJ2-2 TRBD2 TRBV5-1 NA CASSTSSGGSGELFF TGCGCCAGCAGCACGTCTAGCGGGGGGTCCGGGGAGCTGTTTTTT
TRBJ2-1 NA TRBV10-2 NA CASSDDSVWLYNEQFF TGCGCCAGCAGTGATGATAGCGTATGGCTATACAATGAGCAGTTCTTC
TRBJ1-5 NA TRBV19 NA CASSIGNSNSNQPQHF TGTGCCAGTAGTATCGGGAACTCGAATAGCAATCAGCCCCAGCATTTT
TRBJ1-1 NA TRBV4-3 NA CASSQEGVNTEAFF TGCGCCAGCAGCCAAGAGGGGGTGAACACTGAAGCTTTCTTT
TRBJ1-4 NA TRBV14 NA CASSQAGQSKEKLFF TGTGCCAGCAGCCAAGCCGGGCAGTCGAAAGAAAAACTGTTTTTT
TRBJ1-2 NA TRBV4-3 few CASSQESQNYGYTF TGCGCCAGCAGCCAAGAGAGCCAGAACTATGGCTACACCTTC
TRBJ1-5 TRBD1 TRBV10-3 NA CAISELTGADQPQHF TGTGCCATCAGTGAGCTCACAGGGGCTGATCAGCCCCAGCATTTT
TRBJ2-2 TRBD1 TRBV9 NA CASSEGTGNTGELFF TGTGCCAGCAGCGAAGGGACAGGGAACACCGGGGAGCTGTTTTTT
TRBJ2-5 NA TRBV18 NA CASSPQRSRATRETQYF TGTGCCAGCTCACCACAGAGGAGCAGGGCGACCCGAGAGACCCAGTACTTC
TRBJ1-2 TRBD1 TRBV28 NA CASRGQGIKGYTF TGTGCCAGCAGGGGACAGGGGATTAAGGGCTACACCTTC
TRBJ1-4 NA TRBV14 NA CASSQAVAGANEKLFF TGTGCCAGCAGCCAAGCCGTTGCAGGGGCTAATGAAAAACTGTTTTTT
TRBJ1-4 NA TRBV30 once CAWTLFPTNEKLFF TGTGCCTGGACCCTTTTCCCCACTAATGAAAAACTGTTTTTT
TRBJ1-1 NA TRBV5-1 NA CASSYTGPNTEAFF TGCGCCAGCAGCTACACAGGGCCGAACACTGAAGCTTTCTTT
TRBJ2-6 TRBD1 TRBV7-9 NA CASSILQGAAGANVLTF TGTGCCAGCAGCATTTTACAGGGGGCGGCTGGGGCCAACGTCCTGACTTTC
TRBJ1-1 NA TRBV20-1 NA CSASERGAFF TGCAGTGCTAGCGAGAGGGGAGCTTTCTTT
TRBJ1-1 NA TRBV12-3/TRBV12-4 NA CASSLRGGTEAFF TGTGCCAGCAGTTTGCGGGGGGGGACTGAAGCTTTCTTT
TRBJ2-3 NA TRBV5-1 NA CASSSPSPGQDTQYF TGCGCCAGCAGCTCACCTAGCCCAGGGCAAGATACGCAGTATTTT
TRBJ2-2 TRBD1 TRBV6-5 once CASCLDRGNTGELFF TGTGCCAGCTGTCTCGACAGGGGAAACACCGGGGAGCTGTTTTTT
TRBJ1-2 TRBD1 TRBV5-1 NA CASSLDRGPGYTF TGCGCCAGCAGCTTGGACAGGGGGCCCGGCTACACCTTC
TRBJ2-4 NA TRBV9 NA CASSVDRTSNIQYF TGTGCCAGCAGCGTAGATAGGACTTCGAACATTCAGTACTTC
TRBJ2-2 NA TRBV24-1 NA CATSDLSSLTGELFF TGTGCCACCAGTGATTTATCGAGTCTGACCGGGGAGCTGTTTTTT
TRBJ2-3 TRBD2 TRBV27 NA CASRGGGGDTQYF TGTGCCAGCAGGGGCGGGGGGGGTGATACGCAGTATTTT
TRBJ1-3 NA TRBV9 NA CASSGAGGNTIYF TGTGCCAGCAGCGGGGCTGGTGGAAACACCATATATTTT
TRBJ1-6 TRBD1 TRBV6-2/TRBV6-3 once CASSIPTGGRNSPLHF TGTGCCAGCAGTATCCCGACAGGGGGGCGTAATTCACCCCTCCACTTT
TRBJ1-1 NA TRBV7-2 NA CASSLFYGGNTEAFF TGTGCCAGCAGCTTATTCTACGGGGGGAACACTGAAGCTTTCTTT